This T cell receptor (beta chain) was sequenced during a study of tumor-infiltrating T cells and Merkel cell polyomavirus. Across the whole study: CD8+ T cells recognized the Merkel cell polyomavirus KLL epitope. Study results and caveats: The study's small sample size is a limitation.

CDR3 length equals 14 residues. Germline V lookup: CDR1 SGHTS, CDR2 YDEGEE. V was clipped by 0 bases and J by 5 bases; unmatched bases: 2. Every patient's tumor was robustly positive for Merkel cell polyomavirus Large T antigen on immunohistochemistry. Clones were read by immunoSEQ multiplex PCR, and TCRdb kept only the in-frame ones, dropping some. The table records roughly 3,000 clones, approximately 84% of them present only once. In regard to this clone: What it recognizes is unknown.

The chain is built from TRBV5-8 and TRBJ1-1; 9 bases match TRBD1. This receptor was obtained from a man over 45 with Merkel cell carcinoma. Material for sequencing was tumor tissue. The CDR3 DNA is TGTGCCAGCAGCTTGGAACAGGGGGCGACTGAAGCTTTCTTT. Translation: CASSLEQGATEAFF.